The 6 T cell receptor beta chains below come from one sample, sequenced in a study of cytomegalovirus exposure and HLA in healthy donors. With 60 Vbeta and 13 Jbeta primers, the PCR was carried out. Data came from immunoSEQ multiplex PCR; TCRdb stores just in-frame clones and leaves some out. The table includes over 150,000 clones, 77% detected once. The sequencing sample was made of PBMCs. All receptors derive from a middle-aged woman in good health and CMV-seropositive.

The gene calls are TRBV15 and TRBJ2-5; 10 positions match TRBD2. Trimming at V came to 3 bases and at J to 5 bases, leaving 12 bases not matched to a gene. CDR1 is LNHNV, CDR2 YYDKDF, per germline (reference sequence). The CDR3 has 17 residues. The CDR3 nucleotides read TGTGCCACCAGCAGGGGAATAGCGGGGGGTCAGAGGGAGACCCAGTACTTC. Encoded protein: CATSRGIAGGQRETQYF.

The gene calls are TRBV2 and TRBJ1-1; a weak D match, TRBD1 (6 bases). The CDR3 covers 15 residues. CDR1 is SNHLY and CDR2 is FYNNEI in the germline V gene. Trimming took off 7 bases at V and 0 bases at J, with 15 bases between the two ends. Here the CDR3 DNA reads TGTGCCAGCACCAGCAGGGGAGACATGAACACTGAAGCTTTCTTT. This encodes CASTSRGDMNTEAFF.

The genes are TRBV19 and TRBJ2-2, with 8 bases lining up with TRBD2. The length of the CDR3 is 17 residues. Germline V CDR1 and CDR2: LNHDA, SQIVND (reference sequence). The trim removed 6 bases at V and 4 bases at J, leaving 13 bases unmatched. CDR3 in DNA: TGTGCCAGTAGCCGAACCGGGACTAGGGACGGCACCGGGGAGCTGTTTTTT. Protein product: CASSRTGTRDGTGELFF.

The genes are TRBV5-6 and TRBJ1-5, with 7 bases that match TRBD1. Germline lookup yields CDR1 SGHDT and CDR2 YYEEEE. The V gene end was trimmed by 4 bases and the J gene end by 1 base; junction bases not matched to a gene: 8. The CDR3 is made up of 16 amino acids. CDR3 coding DNA: TGTGCCAGCAGCCTTAATGACAGGGAGAGCAATCAGCCCCAGCATTTT. Residues: CASSLNDRESNQPQHF.

The chain recombines TRBV28 with TRBJ2-6; TRBD1 aligns across 9 bases. Trimming removed 10 bases from V and 0 bases from J; junction bases left unmatched: 10. Germline-derived CDR1 and CDR2 are MDHEN and SYDVKM. This CDR3 region has 17 residues. CDR3 coding DNA: TGTGCCACCCCCCCGGACAGGGGAGGCTCTGGGGCCAACGTCCTGACTTTC. Its protein product is CATPPDRGGSGANVLTF. The variable domain in full, completed from reference TRBV28 and TRBJ2-6, reads DVKVTQSSRYLVKRTGEKVFLECVQDMDHENMFWYRQDPGLGLRLIYFSYDVKMKEKGDIPEGYSVSREKKERFSLILESASTNQTSMYLCATPPDRGGSGANVLTFGAGSRLTVL.

The V call is TRBV6-6, the J call TRBJ2-7; 9 nucleotides agree with TRBD2. The CDR3 covers 15 residues. CDR1 is MNHNY, CDR2 SVGAGI, per germline (reference sequence). The V gene end was trimmed by 5 bases and the J gene end by 3 bases; junction bases not matched to a gene: 8. As DNA, the CDR3 is TGTGCCAGCAGTCGGCTAGCGGGATATCGCTACGAGCAGTACTTC. Protein: CASSRLAGYRYEQYF.